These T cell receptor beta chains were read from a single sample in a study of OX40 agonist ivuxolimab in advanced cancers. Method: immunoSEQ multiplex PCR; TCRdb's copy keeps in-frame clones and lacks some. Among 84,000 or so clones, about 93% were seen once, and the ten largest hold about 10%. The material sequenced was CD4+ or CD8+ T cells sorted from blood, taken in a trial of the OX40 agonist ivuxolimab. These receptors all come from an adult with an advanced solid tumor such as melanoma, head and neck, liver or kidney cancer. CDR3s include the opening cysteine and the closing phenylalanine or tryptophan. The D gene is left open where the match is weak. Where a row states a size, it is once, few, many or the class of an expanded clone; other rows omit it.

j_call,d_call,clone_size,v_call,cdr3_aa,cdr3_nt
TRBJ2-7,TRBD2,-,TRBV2,CASSGLELAGVREQYF,TGTGCCAGCAGCGGCTTGGAACTAGCGGGAGTACGCGAGCAGTACTTC
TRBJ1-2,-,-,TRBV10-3,CAISESPGAIYGYTF,TGTGCCATCAGTGAGTCACCGGGGGCGATTTATGGCTACACCTTC
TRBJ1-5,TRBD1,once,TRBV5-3,CARSPLRDRLNQPQHF,TGTGCCAGAAGCCCATTAAGGGACAGGCTTAATCAGCCCCAGCATTTT
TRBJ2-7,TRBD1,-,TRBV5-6,CASSWGDRGNEQYF,TGTGCCAGCAGCTGGGGGGACAGGGGTAACGAGCAGTACTTC
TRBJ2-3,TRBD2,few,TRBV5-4,CASSSEDLAGGVDTQYF,TGTGCCAGCAGCTCGGAGGACCTTGCGGGAGGAGTAGATACGCAGTATTTT
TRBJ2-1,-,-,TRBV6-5,CASSYGGYEQFF,TGTGCCAGCAGTTACGGCGGGTATGAGCAGTTCTTC
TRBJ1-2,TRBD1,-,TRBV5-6,CASSSTGVGYTF,TGTGCCAGCAGCTCGACAGGGGTAGGCTACACCTTC
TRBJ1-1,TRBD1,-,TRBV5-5,CASSWTGYSNTEAFF,TGTGCCAGCAGCTGGACAGGGTATTCGAACACTGAAGCTTTCTTT
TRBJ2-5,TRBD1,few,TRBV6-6,CASSPTGGGETQYF,TGTGCCAGCAGCCCTACAGGGGGCGGGGAGACCCAGTACTTC
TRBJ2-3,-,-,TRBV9,CASSLGGSSTDTQYF,TGTGCCAGCAGCTTAGGGGGGTCTAGCACAGATACGCAGTATTTT
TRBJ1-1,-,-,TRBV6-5,CASSTLHRVDTEAFF,TGTGCCAGCAGTACCCTTCACAGGGTTGACACTGAAGCTTTCTTT
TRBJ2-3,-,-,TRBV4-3,CASSQGIFTDTQYF,TGCGCCAGCAGCCAAGGGATTTTCACAGATACGCAGTATTTT
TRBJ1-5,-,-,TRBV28,CASTAGYRSRVRPQHF,TGTGCCAGCACCGCGGGGTATAGGAGCAGGGTCCGGCCCCAGCATTTT
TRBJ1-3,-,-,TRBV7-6,CASSPSMKVSGNTIYF,TGTGCCAGCAGCCCAAGTATGAAGGTCTCTGGAAACACCATATATTTT
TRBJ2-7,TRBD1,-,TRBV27,CAGLGQGRSYEQYF,TGTGCCGGACTGGGACAGGGCCGCTCCTACGAGCAGTACTTC
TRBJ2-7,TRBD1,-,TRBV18,CASSPTRDRGYEQYF,TGTGCCAGCTCACCCACTAGGGACAGGGGTTACGAGCAGTACTTC
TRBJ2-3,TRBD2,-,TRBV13,CASSLEASGEEDTQYF,TGTGCCAGCAGCTTAGAGGCTAGCGGGGAAGAGGATACGCAGTATTTT
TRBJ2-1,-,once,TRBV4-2,CASSLGTAYNEQFF,TGTGCCAGCAGCCTAGGGACTGCTTACAATGAGCAGTTCTTC
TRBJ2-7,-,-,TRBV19,CASLGGSTYEQYF,TGTGCCAGTCTTGGGGGGTCCACCTACGAGCAGTACTTC
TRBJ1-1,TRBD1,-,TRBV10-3,CAISLQGMNTEAFF,TGTGCCATCAGCCTACAGGGGATGAACACTGAAGCTTTCTTT